The sequence of this T cell receptor (beta chain) was determined in a study of Graves' ophthalmopathy and Graves' hyperthyroidism. This clonotype was seen ten or more times. The germline gives CDR1 MNHEY, CDR2 SVGEGT. This CDR3 is 14 amino acids long. V was cut by 3 bases and J by 3 bases, with 9 bases left in between. RNA transcripts served as template for amplifying TCR beta CDR3 sequences. HTBI primers primed a first-round RT-PCR, and a second-round multiplex PCR followed. TCRdb ran MiXCR on the multiplex PCR reads and lists one entry per CDR3 protein. Of about 400,000 distinct CDR3 sequences listed, 15% are singletons.

V is TRBV6-2 or TRBV6-3 and J is TRBJ1-5; weak D call: TRBD1 (5 bases). Sequencing used peripheral blood. This TCR derives from a woman aged 18-30 years with stable Graves' hyperthyroidism. The CDR3 DNA sequence: TGTGCCAGCAGTTATCTGACAGACAATCAGCCCCAGCATTTT. It encodes CASSYLTDNQPQHF.